This TCR beta chain stems from a study of blood T cell repertoires in COVID-19. Study-level background: The study drew acute and convalescent COVID-19 samples from the United States, Italy and Spain. In each case, the material was cDNA or gDNA derived from T cells, B-cell-depleted T cells, or PBMCs.

This CDR3 comprises 16 residues. Germline CDR1 and CDR2: SGHTA and FQGTGA. Trimming pared 5 bases from V and 2 bases from J, leaving 18 bases between. Assay: immunoSEQ multiplex PCR; the TCRdb copy retains only in-frame clones and omits some. The table includes around 400,000 clones, 70% to 90% detected once. The source material was peripheral blood. This sequence was found in a woman aged 60-75 years with COVID-19, enrolled during active disease. This rearrangement joins TRBV7-3 to TRBJ2-5, with D possibly TRBD1 on 6 matching bases. The CDR3 DNA follows: TGTGCCAGCAGCCGTGGGACAATGCCCCCACAAGAGACCCAGTACTTC. Translating gives CASSRGTMPPQETQYF.